Shown below are 6 T cell receptor beta chains from a single sample sequenced in a study of memory CD4+ T cells and cytomegalovirus serostatus. Using immunoSEQ multiplex PCR, the repertoire was profiled, and TCRdb retains in-frame clones only, with some absent. Among about 75,000 clones listed, about 78% were seen once. The sort gate was single viable CD3+CD4+CD8-CD45RO+ cells for memory CD4+ T cells. Source material: memory CD4+ T cells from blood. Source of these receptors: an adult in good health and CMV-seropositive.

This clone was counted a few times. The gene calls are TRBV7-9 and TRBJ1-1; D gene unclear. This CDR3 comprises 14 residues. Trimming pared 6 bases from V and 10 bases from J, leaving 21 bases between. The germline V gene encodes CDR1 SEHNR and CDR2 FQNEAQ (reference sequence). CDR3 region: CASSDETGGRSAFF. The CDR3 bases are TGTGCCAGCAGTGATGAGACGGGAGGAAGATCAGCTTTCTTT.

The table lists this clone with a count of one. The chain links TRBV28 to TRBJ1-3; 10 nucleotides match TRBD1. The CDR3 contains 17 residues. Trimming cost V 6 bases and J 0 bases; bases outside gene matches: 8. Germline loops: CDR1 MDHEN, CDR2 SYDVKM. The CDR3 region is CASSPGQGSLSGNTIYF. The CDR3 nucleotides read TGTGCCAGCAGCCCGGGACAGGGGTCCCTCTCTGGAAACACCATATATTTT.

This clone was seen a few times. V usage is TRBV29-1 and J usage is TRBJ2-3; TRBD1 matches 7 bases. CDR3 length equals 13 residues. Germline V gives CDR1 SQVTM, CDR2 ANQGSEA. V lost 6 bases, J lost 4 bases, and 7 bases stayed unmatched. In DNA, the CDR3 is TGCAGCGTCGAGACAGGGTTGGCAGATACGCAGTATTTT. Amino acids: CSVETGLADTQYF.

The V gene is TRBV7-9, the J gene TRBJ2-4; no reliable D call. The CDR3 consists of 15 residues. Germline CDR1 is SEHNR and CDR2 is FQNEAQ (reference sequence). Trimming shortened V by 5 bases and J by 6 bases, and 17 bases separated the two germline ends. CDR3 amino acids: CASSPPFRLGNIQYF. DNA for the CDR3: TGTGCCAGCAGCCCACCTTTCCGGTTGGGAAACATTCAGTACTTC.

The chain has TRBV19 and TRBJ2-6; no reliable D call. The V gene's germline CDR1 is LNHDA and CDR2 SQIVND (reference sequence). V shed 3 bases and J shed 3 bases, with 9 bases lying between them. CDR3 length: 15 residues. This CDR3 is CASSISPVGANVLTF. Here the CDR3 DNA reads TGTGCCAGTAGTATTAGCCCAGTTGGGGCCAACGTCCTGACTTTC. The full variable domain, its missing parts supplied by reference TRBV19 and TRBJ2-6, is DGGITQSPKYLFRKEGQNVTLSCEQNLNHDAMYWYRQDPGQGLRLIYYSQIVNDFQKGDIAEGYSVSREKKESFPLTVTSAQKNPTAFYLCASSISPVGANVLTFGAGSRLTVL.

The chain is built from TRBV1 and TRBJ2-1; the table gives TRBD2 as D, unverified against the DNA. TRBV1 is designated a pseudogene. The CDR3 contains 16 residues. CDR3 nucleotides: TGCACCAGCAGAGAAGAGGAGCTAGCGGGAGTCGGTGAGCAGTTCTTC. Residues: CTSREEELAGVGEQFF.